What follows is one TCR beta chain and its context. Other DNA variants within this sample encode the same CDR3. This entry is derived from a study of blood T cell repertoires in COVID-19. In the study overall: The study drew acute and convalescent COVID-19 samples from the United States, Italy and Spain. PBMCs, B-cell-depleted T cells, or T cells provided the cDNA or gDNA that made up the material.

The CDR3 has 12 residues. With 2 bases removed from V and 6 bases from J, the gap between germline ends came to 9 bases. CDR1 and CDR2 (germline): SGHRS, YFSETQ. Authors' data handling: Amplifying reference gene primers gave estimates of nucleated cell counts. Clones were read by immunoSEQ multiplex PCR, and TCRdb kept only the in-frame ones, dropping some. V, J and clone size are those of that table, while D and trimming were read from the DNA. Of approximately 280,000 clones listed, about 86% are singletons. Sequencing input: peripheral blood. The J gene is TRBJ2-7, the V gene TRBV5-1; a possible D gene is TRBD2 (5 bases). The receptor comes from a woman in her 30s who had recovered from COVID-19. This chain's CDR3 is CASSLLGGEQYF. CDR3 in DNA: TGCGCCAGCAGCTTATTAGGAGGCGAGCAGTACTTC.